This is a list of T cell receptor beta chains from one sample in a study of T cell repertoires in cytomegalovirus infection. TCRdb passed the reads through MiXCR, listing each CDR3 protein once. The table has some 500,000 distinct CDR3 sequences, approximately 40% seen once; the top ten hold 48%. These TCRs' antigens remain unknown. The sample consisted of cultured PBMCs, taken from culture after CMV antigen stimulation. These receptors were taken from a human donor in good health (CMV status not recorded). Some clones in this sample may be carry-over from other donors' samples. CDR3s include the opening cysteine and the closing phenylalanine or tryptophan. D genes are given only for firm matches. Part of the rows lack a size; the others show once, few, many or a class for expanded clones.

j_call d_call clone_size v_call cdr3_nt cdr3_aa
TRBJ2-2 . . TRBV7-6 TGTGCCAGCAGCTACTCCGGTGGGACGGGTAACACCGGGGAGCTGTTTTTT CASSYSGGTGNTGELFF
TRBJ2-1 TRBD2 few TRBV5-8 TGTGCCAGCAGCCCTGGACTAGCGGGAGACTCCTACAATGAGCAGTTCTTC CASSPGLAGDSYNEQFF
TRBJ1-5 . . TRBV19 TGTGCCAGTAGTATAGACAGGGTCAATCAGCCCCAGCATTTT CASSIDRVNQPQHF
TRBJ2-1 . few TRBV7-2 TGTGCCAGCAGCTTAAGAATTCCCAGCAGCTTCTCCTACAATGAGCAGTTCTTC CASSLRIPSSFSYNEQFF
TRBJ2-5 . . TRBV15 TGTGCCACCAGCAGGGTGGGACTCCGAGAGACCCAGTACTTC CATSRVGLRETQYF
TRBJ1-2 . few TRBV7-2 TGTGCCAGCAGCTTCGGGGGACCGTACTATGGCTACACCTTC CASSFGGPYYGYTF
TRBJ2-1 . few TRBV6-5 TGTGCCAGCAGCCGCGGGATTTTTAATGAGCAGTTCTTC CASSRGIFNEQFF
TRBJ1-1 . . TRBV2 TGTGCCAGCAGCGTCGGTGGGGCCTACACTGAAGCTTTCTTT CASSVGGAYTEAFF
TRBJ2-7 . few TRBV4-1 TGCGCCAGCAGCCAGAGACAGCAGACGTTAAACGAGCAGTACTTC CASSQRQQTLNEQYF
TRBJ1-1 TRBD1 . TRBV7-9 TGTGCCAGCAGCTTAGACAGGGGGCGCCTCGCTTTCTTT CASSLDRGRLAFF
TRBJ2-7 . few TRBV11-2 TGTGCCAGCAGCTTAGATCTAGGAGGCGAGCAGTACTTC CASSLDLGGEQYF
TRBJ2-1 TRBD2 . TRBV7-2 TGTGCCAGCAGCTTAAGGGAGGGTGGTTGGAACCAGTTCTTC CASSLREGGWNQFF
TRBJ2-1 TRBD2 . TRBV7-8 TGTGCCAGCAGCTTAAGCGGGAGAATTTCCTACAATGAGCAGTTCTTC CASSLSGRISYNEQFF
TRBJ1-5 . . TRBV12-3/TRBV12-4 TGTGCCAGCAGTCGCACAGTGACGGATGGCCAGCCCCAGCATTTT CASSRTVTDGQPQHF
TRBJ2-7 . few TRBV7-2 TGTGCCAGCAGCTTAGGTACCAGGGGGGACAGCATATACGAGCAGTACTTC CASSLGTRGDSIYEQYF